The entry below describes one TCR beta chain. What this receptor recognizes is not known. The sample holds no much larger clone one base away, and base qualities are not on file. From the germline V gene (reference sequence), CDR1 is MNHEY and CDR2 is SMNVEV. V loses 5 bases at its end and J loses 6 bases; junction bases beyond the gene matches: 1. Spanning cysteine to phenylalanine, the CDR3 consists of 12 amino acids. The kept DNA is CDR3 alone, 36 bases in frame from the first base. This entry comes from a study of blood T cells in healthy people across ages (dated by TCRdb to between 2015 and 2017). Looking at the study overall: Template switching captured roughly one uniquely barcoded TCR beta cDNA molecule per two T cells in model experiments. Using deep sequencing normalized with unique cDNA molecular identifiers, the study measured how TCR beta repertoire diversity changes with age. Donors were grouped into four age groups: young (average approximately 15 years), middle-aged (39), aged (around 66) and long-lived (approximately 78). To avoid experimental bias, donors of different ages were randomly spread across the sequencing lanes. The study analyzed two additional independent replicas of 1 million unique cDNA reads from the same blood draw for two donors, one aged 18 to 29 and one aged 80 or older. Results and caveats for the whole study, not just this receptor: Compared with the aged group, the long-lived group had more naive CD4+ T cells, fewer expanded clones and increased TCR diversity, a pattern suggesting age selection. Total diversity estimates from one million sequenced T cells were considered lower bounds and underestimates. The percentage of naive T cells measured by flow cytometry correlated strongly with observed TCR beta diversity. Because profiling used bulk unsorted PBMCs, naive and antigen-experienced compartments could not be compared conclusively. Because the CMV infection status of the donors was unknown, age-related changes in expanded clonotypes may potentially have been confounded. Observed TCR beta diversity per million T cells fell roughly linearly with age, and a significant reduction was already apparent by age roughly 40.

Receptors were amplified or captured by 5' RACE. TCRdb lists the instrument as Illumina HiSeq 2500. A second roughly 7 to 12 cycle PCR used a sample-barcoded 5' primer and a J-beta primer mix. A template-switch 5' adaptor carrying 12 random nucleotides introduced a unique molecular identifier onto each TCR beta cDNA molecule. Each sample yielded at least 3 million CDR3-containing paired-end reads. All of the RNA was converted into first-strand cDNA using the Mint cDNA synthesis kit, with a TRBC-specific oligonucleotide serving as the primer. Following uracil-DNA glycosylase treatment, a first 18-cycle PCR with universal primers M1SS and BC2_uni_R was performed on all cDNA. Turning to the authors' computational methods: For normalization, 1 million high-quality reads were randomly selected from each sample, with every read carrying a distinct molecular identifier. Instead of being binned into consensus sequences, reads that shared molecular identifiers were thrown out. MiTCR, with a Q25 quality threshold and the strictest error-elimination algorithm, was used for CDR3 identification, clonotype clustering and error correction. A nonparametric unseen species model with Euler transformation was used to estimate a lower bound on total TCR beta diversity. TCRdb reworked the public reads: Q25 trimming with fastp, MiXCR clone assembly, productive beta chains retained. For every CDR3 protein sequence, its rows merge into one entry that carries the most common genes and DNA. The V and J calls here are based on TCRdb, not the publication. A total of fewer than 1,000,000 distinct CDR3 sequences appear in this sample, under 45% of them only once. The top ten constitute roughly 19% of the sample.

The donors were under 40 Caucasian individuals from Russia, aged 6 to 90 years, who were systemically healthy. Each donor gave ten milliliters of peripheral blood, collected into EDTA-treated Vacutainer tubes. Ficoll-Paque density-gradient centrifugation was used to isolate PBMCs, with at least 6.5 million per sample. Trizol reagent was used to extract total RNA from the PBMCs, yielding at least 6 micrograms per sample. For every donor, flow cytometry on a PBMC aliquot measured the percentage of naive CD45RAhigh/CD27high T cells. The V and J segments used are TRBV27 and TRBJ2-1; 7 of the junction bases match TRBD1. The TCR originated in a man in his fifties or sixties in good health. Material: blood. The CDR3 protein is CASSAGGNEQFF. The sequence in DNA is TGTGCCAGCAGTGCAGGGGGCAATGAGCAGTTCTTC.